This T cell receptor beta chain was sequenced for a study of blood T cell repertoires in COVID-19. Profiling relied on immunoSEQ multiplex PCR, and the TCRdb table lists in-frame clones only, not all of them. The sample carries over 150,000 clones, around 83% recorded once. Seattle patients were enrolled while actively infected and followed longitudinally. The CDR3 consists of 14 residues. Germline loops: CDR1 LGHNT, CDR2 FRNRAP. Trimming shortened V by 7 bases and J by 4 bases, and 16 bases separated the two germline ends. V gene TRBV12-5 combines with J gene TRBJ1-1; the D gene is possibly TRBD1 (6 bases). The TCR comes from a woman in her sixties with COVID-19, enrolled during active disease. Sequenced sample: peripheral blood. The CDR3 is CASAPWGGSTEAFF. In DNA form, the CDR3 reads TGTGCTAGTGCACCCTGGGGGGGCTCCACTGAAGCTTTCTTT. The whole variable domain, remainder taken from reference TRBV12-5 and TRBJ1-1, is DARVTQTPRHKVTEMGQEVTMRCQPILGHNTVFWYRQTMMQGLELLAYFRNRAPLDDSGMPKDRFSAEMPDATLATLKIQPSEPRDSAVYFCASAPWGGSTEAFFGQGTRLTVV.